These 2 T cell receptor beta chains were all obtained from the same sample, sequenced in a study of blood T cell repertoires in COVID-19. Data came from immunoSEQ multiplex PCR; TCRdb stores just in-frame clones and leaves some out. The sample has around 200,000 clones; about 83% are singletons. Sequencing was performed on peripheral blood. Receptor source: a woman in her forties or fifties with acute or convalescent COVID-19.

V and J are TRBV2 and TRBJ1-6; tentatively, D is TRBD1 (6 bases). V lost 2 bases and J 4 bases, leaving 12 bases between the germline ends. This CDR3 has 16 residues. The V gene's germline CDR1 is SNHLY and CDR2 FYNNEI. The chain's CDR3 is CASSESRTAYNSPLHF. The CDR3, as DNA: TGTGCCAGCAGTGAATCCCGGACAGCATATAATTCACCCCTCCACTTT.

The gene calls are TRBV29-1 and TRBJ2-1, with D unresolved. V lost 7 bases and J lost 9, with 22 bases in between. From germline, CDR1 is SQVTM and CDR2 ANQGSEA. CDR3 length: 14 residues. The CDR3 DNA sequence: TGCAGCGGTGCCCGAGGAGCGTGGGTCGGTGAGCAGTTCTTC. Translating gives CSGARGAWVGEQFF.